This entry lists 23 T cell receptor beta chains sequenced from one sample in a study of OX40 agonist ivuxolimab in advanced cancers. Using immunoSEQ multiplex PCR, the repertoire was profiled, and TCRdb retains in-frame clones only, with some absent. The table shows fewer than 90,000 clones, with around nine tenths occurring only once. Sequenced material: CD4+ or CD8+ T cells sorted from blood, taken in a trial of the OX40 agonist ivuxolimab. Receptors were obtained from an adult with an advanced solid tumor such as melanoma, head and neck, liver or kidney cancer.

The chain employs TRBV28 and TRBJ2-2; 9 nucleotides match TRBD2. Germline CDR1 reads MDHEN; CDR2 reads SYDVKM. With 6 bases clipped from V and 5 bases from J, the junction kept 4 bases outside the gene matches. This CDR3 comprises 14 residues. CDR3 sequence reads: CASRVAGETGELFF. The DNA of the CDR3 is TGTGCCAGCAGAGTAGCGGGAGAAACCGGGGAGCTGTTTTTT.

The rearrangement links TRBV29-1 to TRBJ2-2, with 7 bases identical to TRBD1. J gave up 0 bases and V 7 bases, and 5 bases lay outside the gene matches. This CDR3 is built from 14 residues. Germline V gene lookup returns CDR1 SQVTM and CDR2 ANQGSEA. CDR3 nucleotides: TGCAGCGCCGGACAGGATTCGAACACCGGGGAGCTGTTTTTT. Translation: CSAGQDSNTGELFF.

The chain uses TRBV18 and TRBJ1-2; D gene ambiguous. The germline gives CDR1 KGHSH, CDR2 LQKENI. The CDR3 covers 12 residues. V lost 3 bases, J lost 2 bases, and 4 bases lay in between. This chain's CDR3 is CASSPPNYGYTF. The CDR3 nucleotides read TGTGCCAGCTCACCCCCGAACTATGGCTACACCTTC.

The chain joins TRBV4-1 to TRBJ1-4; possibly TRBD1 for D (5 bases). The CDR3 is made up of 15 amino acids. The germline gives CDR1 MGHRA, CDR2 YSYEKL. Between the trimmed V and J ends, which lost 3 bases and 4 bases, there was a span of 12 bases. The CDR3 loop reads CASSQRRDINEKLFF. CDR3 nucleotides: TGCGCCAGCAGCCAGCGCAGGGATATTAATGAAAAACTGTTTTTT.

V gene TRBV4-2 combines with J gene TRBJ2-6, with 9 bases aligning to TRBD1. V was pared by 4 bases and J by 2 bases, with 12 bases of the junction left unmatched. From germline, CDR1 is LGHNA and CDR2 YNFKEQ. This CDR3 has 19 residues. The CDR3 DNA reads as TGTGCCAGCAGCCGCCATATGAGACAGGGGGTTACTGGGGCCAACGTCCTGACTTTC. It translates to CASSRHMRQGVTGANVLTF.

The chain combines TRBV2 with TRBJ2-1; D is uncertain. Germline values: CDR1 SNHLY, CDR2 FYNNEI. The CDR3 is made up of 15 amino acids. Deletions cut 2 bases from V and 2 bases from J, with 10 bases between. As DNA, the CDR3 is TGTGCCAGCAGTGAAAGGAGAATGCCCTACAATGAGCAGTTCTTC. Encoded protein: CASSERRMPYNEQFF.

The chain uses TRBV11-3 and TRBJ2-1, with D perhaps matching TRBD2 (7 bases). The V gene lost 5 bases and the J gene lost 7 bases, with 15 bases spanning the gap. Looked up from germline, CDR1 is SGHNT and CDR2 is YENEEA. The CDR3 runs 14 residues. In nucleotides, the CDR3 is TGTGCCAGCAGCCCAGGGAGGGGGATAAATGAGCAGTTCTTC. It is translated as CASSPGRGINEQFF.

In its sample, this clone was seen once. V usage is TRBV7-9 and J usage is TRBJ2-1; 9 nucleotides match TRBD2. Germline lookup yields CDR1 SEHNR and CDR2 FQNEAQ (reference sequence). The CDR3 is made up of 16 amino acids. V was clipped by 6 bases and J by 3 bases; unmatched bases: 9. This CDR3 is CASRHVAGAGYNEQFF. The DNA for the CDR3 is TGTGCCAGCAGACACGTAGCGGGAGCTGGCTACAATGAGCAGTTCTTC.

This clone was seen a single time. In nucleotides, the CDR3 is TGCGCCAGCAGCTCGGGCGTAACCTCTGGAAACACCATATATTTT. Translated: CASSSGVTSGNTIYF. V is TRBV5-1 and J is TRBJ1-3; D is uncertain. Trimming took 3 bases from V and 0 from J, leaving 10 bases between them. CDR1 and CDR2 (germline): SGHRS, YFSETQ. The CDR3 is 15 amino acids.

The rearrangement links TRBV19 to TRBJ1-5; tentatively, D is TRBD1 (5 bases). CDR1 is LNHDA, CDR2 SQIVND, per germline (reference sequence). The CDR3 sequence is 14 residues long. Trimming shortened V by 5 bases and J by 1 base, and 9 bases separated the two germline ends. The CDR3 protein is CASSVWGSNQPQHF. The DNA for the CDR3 is TGTGCCAGTAGTGTTTGGGGGAGCAATCAGCCCCAGCATTTT.

The V call is TRBV28, the J call TRBJ2-2; no firm D call. Germline V gene lookup returns CDR1 MDHEN and CDR2 SYDVKM. Trimming cost V 8 bases and J 4 bases, with 5 bases left between them. The length of the CDR3 is 11 residues. The CDR3: CASEATGELFF. CDR3 in DNA: TGTGCCAGCGAGGCCACCGGGGAGCTGTTTTTT.

The chain uses TRBV19 and TRBJ2-7, with 7 nucleotides matching TRBD2. The CDR3 has 15 residues. Per the germline V gene, CDR1 is LNHDA and CDR2 is SQIVND (reference sequence). Trimming removed 5 bases from V and 0 bases from J; junction bases left unmatched: 7. The CDR3 coding sequence is TGTGCCAGTAGTCCCACGGGACTAAACTCCTACGAGCAGTACTTC. Its protein is CASSPTGLNSYEQYF.

The chain recombines TRBV29-1 with TRBJ1-5, with no clear D. Germline assignment: CDR1 SQVTM and CDR2 ANQGSEA. This CDR3 contains 13 residues. V lost 4 bases, J lost 1 base, and 8 bases lay in between. The CDR3 reads CSVVMDSNQPQHF. CDR3 sequence (DNA): TGCAGCGTTGTTATGGACAGCAATCAGCCCCAGCATTTT. The full variable domain, with the rest looked up from reference TRBV29-1 and TRBJ1-5, is SAVISQKPSRDICQRGTSLTIQCQVDSQVTMMFWYRQQPGQSLTLIATANQGSEATYESGFVIDKFPISRPNLTFSTLTVSNMSPEDSSIYLCSVVMDSNQPQHFGDGTRLSIL.

CDR3 protein: CASSYSSGVNEQYF. CDR3 nucleotides: TGTGCCAGCAGTTACTCATCGGGAGTAAACGAGCAGTACTTC. The V gene is TRBV6-5, the J gene TRBJ2-7, with D perhaps TRBD2 (6 bases). Germline V gene sequence: CDR1 MNHEY, CDR2 SVGAGI. The CDR3 is made up of 14 amino acids. V was shortened by 0 bases and J by 5 bases, with 11 bases between the two germline ends.

This chain uses TRBV28 with TRBJ1-3, with D unclear. There are 15 residues in the CDR3. From germline, CDR1 is MDHEN and CDR2 SYDVKM. The V end was cut by 5 bases, the J end by 0 bases, with 11 bases between. CDR3 DNA: TGTGCCAGCAGTCCCACAGTGATCTCTGGAAACACCATATATTTT. Amino acids: CASSPTVISGNTIYF.

For the CDR3, the DNA is TGTGCCAGCAGCGGGGGGACTATCACAGATACGCAGTATTTT. This codes for CASSGGTITDTQYF. The chain recombines TRBV9 with TRBJ2-3; 7 nucleotides line up with TRBD2. CDR1 is SGDLS and CDR2 is YYNGEE in the germline V gene. The CDR3 length is 14 residues. The V and J ends lost 3 bases and 2 bases, in that order; junction bases with no gene match: 3.

DNA for the CDR3: TGTGCCAGCAGCTTTAGTGCCGTCGAGACCCAGTACTTC. Residues: CASSFSAVETQYF. This rearrangement joins TRBV7-9 to TRBJ2-5; the D is unclear. Trimming pared 3 bases from V and 5 bases from J, leaving 10 bases between. The CDR3 is made up of 13 amino acids. Germline V gene lookup returns CDR1 SEHNR and CDR2 FQNEAQ (reference sequence). Filled out from reference TRBV7-9 and TRBJ2-5, the complete variable domain reads DTGVSQNPRHKITKRGQNVTFRCDPISEHNRLYWYRQTLGQGPEFLTYFQNEAQLEKSRLLSDRFSAERPKGSFSTLEIQRTEQGDSAMYLCASSFSAVETQYFGPGTRLLVL.

The CDR3 nucleotides are TGTGCCAGCACCTCGGGACAGAGAAATGGCTACACCTTC. Its translation: CASTSGQRNGYTF. The chain uses TRBV28 and TRBJ1-2; TRBD1 agrees at 7 bases. Germline V gene lookup returns CDR1 MDHEN and CDR2 SYDVKM. V dropped 7 bases and J dropped 6; count of bases not matched to a gene: 8. The CDR3 spans 13 residues.

The rearrangement joins TRBV5-4 to TRBJ2-7, with 8 positions matching TRBD2. The germline V gene encodes CDR1 SGHNT and CDR2 YYREEE (reference sequence). The CDR3 is made up of 14 amino acids. The trim removed 1 base at V and 0 bases at J, leaving 0 bases unmatched. The CDR3 reads CASSLTSGSYEQYF. CDR3 bases: TGTGCCAGCAGCTTGACTAGCGGCTCCTACGAGCAGTACTTC.

This chain uses TRBV28 with TRBJ2-7; D assignment may be TRBD1 or TRBD2 (5 bases each). CDR3 length equals 12 residues. CDR1 is MDHEN and CDR2 is SYDVKM in the germline V gene. V was trimmed by 8 bases and J by 4 bases, leaving 12 bases between them. CDR3 loop: CASWGSGYEQYF. The CDR3 DNA follows: TGTGCCAGCTGGGGGAGTGGGTACGAGCAGTACTTC. Complete variable domain (other parts from reference TRBV28 and TRBJ2-7): DVKVTQSSRYLVKRTGEKVFLECVQDMDHENMFWYRQDPGLGLRLIYFSYDVKMKEKGDIPEGYSVSREKKERFSLILESASTNQTSMYLCASWGSGYEQYFGPGTRLTVT.

The V gene is TRBV7-2, the J gene TRBJ1-3; TRBD1 is a possible D gene (5 bases). The CDR3 totals 14 residues. From germline, CDR1 is SGHTA and CDR2 FQGNSA. V dropped 5 bases and J dropped 6 bases, with 14 bases sitting between them. The CDR3 DNA is TGTGCCAGCAGCCCCTCCGGGGCCATAAACACCATATATTTT. This codes for CASSPSGAINTIYF.

This clone appeared once. V and J are TRBV30 and TRBJ2-3; D is tentatively TRBD1 or TRBD2 (6 bases each). Trimming pared 3 bases from V and 4 bases from J, leaving 14 bases between. The germline V gene encodes CDR1 GTSNPN and CDR2 SVGIG (reference sequence). The CDR3 length is 14 residues. CDR3: CAWRGGGYPDTQYF. The CDR3, as DNA: TGTGCCTGGAGAGGAGGGGGATACCCAGATACGCAGTATTTT.

The V and J genes are TRBV13 and TRBJ1-1, with D maybe TRBD1 (5 bases). Trimming took 5 bases from V and 1 from J, leaving 14 bases between them. CDR3 length: 15 residues. In germline, CDR1 is PRHDT, CDR2 FYEKMQ (reference sequence). DNA for the CDR3: TGTGCCAGCAGCCCATCAGGGTTTGGGAACACTGAAGCTTTCTTT. This translates into CASSPSGFGNTEAFF. The whole variable domain, remainder taken from reference TRBV13 and TRBJ1-1, is AAGVIQSPRHLIKEKRETATLKCYPIPRHDTVYWYQQGPGQDPQFLISFYEKMQSDKGSIPDRFSAQQFSDYHSELNMSSLELGDSALYFCASSPSGFGNTEAFFGQGTRLTVV.